The 10 T cell receptor beta chains presented below share a single source sample, sequenced in a study of cytotoxic CD8 clonotypes in ibrutinib-treated CLL (dated by TCRdb to 2020 to 2022). The time point label here, explained by the study, means: progressive disease on ibrutinib. Libraries were built with the immunoSEQ multiplex PCR assay. In its TCRdb copy, this immuneACCESS table keeps in-frame sequences only and misses some clones. Where compared with another copy, unresolved V genes explain less than half of these, and the others have no known cause. The sample has roughly 300,000 clones on record, roughly three quarters of them singletons. The top ten constitute approximately 5.6% of the sample. Sequencing used PBMCs, obtained at disease progression, from a patient treated with ibrutinib. All receptors derive from a human donor with chronic lymphocytic leukemia.

This clone came up once. One junction end disagrees with the germline gene, perhaps due to a read error. The chain has TRBV19 and TRBJ1-5, with TRBD1 identical over 7 bases. Germline assignment: CDR1 LNHDA and CDR2 SQIVND (reference sequence). This CDR3 region has 13 residues. The CDR3 protein is CASNIGGYQPQHF. The CDR3 region has the DNA TGTGCCAGTAATATAGGGGGCTATCAGCCCCAGCATTTT. Using reference TRBV19 and TRBJ1-5 for the parts outside the CDR3, the full variable domain is DGGITQSPKYLFRKEGQNVTLSCEQNLNHDAMYWYRQDPGQGLRLIYYSQIVNDFQKGDIAEGYSVSREKKESFPLTVTSAQKNPTAFYLCASNIGGYQPQHFGDGTRLSIL.

Only a few counts were recorded for this clone. Other DNA sequences in the sample encode the same CDR3. The chain links TRBV18 to TRBJ1-3; D is possibly TRBD1 (6 bases). CDR1 KGHSH and CDR2 LQKENI come from the germline V gene. V was clipped by 1 base and J by 0 bases, with 10 bases between them. This CDR3 spans 16 amino acids. CDR3 protein: CASSPRQANSGNTIYF. In DNA, the CDR3 is TGTGCCAGCTCACCACGACAGGCCAACTCTGGAAACACCATATATTTT.

This clone was seen once. The rearrangement links TRBV1 to TRBJ2-5. TRBV1 is reported as a pseudogene. This CDR3 has 14 amino acids. CDR3 loop: CTSSHSGPQETQYF. The CDR3 region has the DNA TGCACCAGCAGCCACTCGGGACCGCAAGAGACCCAGTACTTC.

This rearrangement joins TRBV9 to TRBJ2-3; 11 nucleotides line up with TRBD2. This CDR3 is 16 amino acids long. Germline V CDR1 and CDR2: SGDLS, YYNGEE. V trimming: 3 bases; J trimming: 2 bases; junction bases outside the gene matches: 5. The CDR3 DNA is TGTGCCAGCAGCGGGGGACTAGCGGAGACCACAGATACGCAGTATTTT. This translates into CASSGGLAETTDTQYF.

The rearrangement joins TRBV4-1 to TRBJ2-1, with 8 bases matching TRBD1. The CDR3 contains 15 residues. V was clipped by 1 base and J by 6 bases; unmatched bases: 5. CDR1 and CDR2 (germline): MGHRA, YSYEKL. The CDR3 coding sequence is TGCGCCAGCAGCCAAGGACAGGGGTTAGCCAATGAGCAGTTCTTC. Translated: CASSQGQGLANEQFF.

The rearrangement links TRBV29-1 to TRBJ2-5; 8 bases are a match to TRBD1. The germline gives CDR1 SQVTM, CDR2 ANQGSEA. The trim removed 1 base at V and 2 bases at J, leaving 6 bases unmatched. CDR3 length equals 15 residues. CDR3 nucleotide sequence: TGCAGCGTTGAAGGGACAGGGATGGGTCAAGAGACCCAGTACTTC. Translated, it gives CSVEGTGMGQETQYF.

This clone was counted between two and nine times. The rearrangement joins TRBV28 to TRBJ2-7; 9 bases are shared with TRBD2. The CDR3 consists of 17 residues. Germline V gene lookup returns CDR1 MDHEN and CDR2 SYDVKM. The ends lost 4 bases at V and 5 bases at J; junction bases unmatched: 15. The DNA of the CDR3 is TGTGCCAGCAGTTCCCCCTCCGGGACTAGCAGTTGGGACGAGCAGTACTTC. Residues: CASSSPSGTSSWDEQYF. The full variable domain, with the rest looked up from reference TRBV28 and TRBJ2-7, is DVKVTQSSRYLVKRTGEKVFLECVQDMDHENMFWYRQDPGLGLRLIYFSYDVKMKEKGDIPEGYSVSREKKERFSLILESASTNQTSMYLCASSSPSGTSSWDEQYFGPGTRLTVT.

This rearrangement joins TRBV19 to TRBJ1-2; D is unclear. The length of the CDR3 is 13 residues. Trimming left V 4 bases short and J 0 bases short, with 6 bases between. Germline V gives CDR1 LNHDA, CDR2 SQIVND (reference sequence). This CDR3 is CASSTVANYGYTF. CDR3 DNA: TGTGCCAGTAGTACTGTAGCTAACTATGGCTACACCTTC.

This chain links TRBV10-3 with TRBJ2-3, with D uncertain. From germline, CDR1 is ENHRY and CDR2 SYGVKD. The CDR3 length is 13 residues. V dropped 8 bases and J dropped 0 bases, with 9 bases sitting between them. The CDR3 DNA follows: TGTGCCATCTCGGACGCCAGCACAGATACGCAGTATTTT. This sequence encodes CAISDASTDTQYF.

The chain couples TRBV5-4 to TRBJ1-4, with D unresolved. Germline loops: CDR1 SGHNT, CDR2 YYREEE (reference sequence). This CDR3 region has 14 residues. The V end lost 2 bases, the J end lost 3 bases, and 8 bases lay between the germline ends. The chain's CDR3 is CASSFEVSNEKLFF. The CDR3 bases are TGTGCCAGCAGCTTTGAGGTTTCTAATGAAAAACTGTTTTTT. Filled out from reference TRBV5-4 and TRBJ1-4, the complete variable domain reads ETGVTQSPTHLIKTRGQQVTLRCSSQSGHNTVSWYQQALGQGPQFIFQYYREEENGRGNFPPRFSGLQFPNYSSELNVNALELDDSALYLCASSFEVSNEKLFFGSGTQLSVL.